Presented here are 10 T cell receptor beta chains from one specimen sequenced in a study of human T cells and chemical hapten exposure. This sample's time point: pre-sensitization, week 0. Treatment: therapeutic diphenylcyclopropenone sensitization with weekly scalp DPC. TCRdb recomputed calls from the RACE reads with MiXCR, one row per CDR3 protein. The table records 350,000 to 450,000 distinct CDR3 sequences, about 5.1% of them present only once. Sequencing used whole blood, obtained in connection with sensitization to the hapten diphenylcyclopropenone (DPC). These receptors were taken from a woman between 45 and 60 years old with alopecia areata. Some clones in this sample may be carry-over from other donors' samples.

On this clonotype itself: This sequence may be a read error, since a much larger clone differs from it by one base. This chain connects TRBV18 to TRBJ2-7; D is possibly TRBD1 or TRBD2 (5 bases each). This CDR3 is built from 15 residues. Germline CDR1 is KGHSH and CDR2 is LQKENI. The CDR3 DNA reads TGTGCCAGCTCACTTGACCGGGGCCCCTCCTACGAGCAGGACTTC. This gives the protein CASSLDRGPSYEQDF.

This clonotype has a count of ten or more. The CDR3 is CASSSMTGSGNTIYF. The CDR3 DNA reads TGTGCCAGCAGCTCTATGACAGGCTCTGGAAACACCATATATTTT. V and J are TRBV7-8 and TRBJ1-3, with a possible D match to TRBD1 (6 bases). CDR3 length: 15 residues. The germline V gene has CDR1 SGHVS and CDR2 FQNEAQ. The germline V and J ends were trimmed by 4 bases and 0 bases, with 10 bases remaining between them. Filled out from reference TRBV7-8 and TRBJ1-3, the complete variable domain reads GAGVSQSPRYKVAKRGQDVALRCDPISGHVSLFWYQQALGQGPEFLTYFQNEAQLDKSGLPSDRFFAERPEGSVSTLKIQRTQQEDSAVYLCASSSMTGSGNTIYFGEGSWLTVV.

Only a few counts were recorded for this clonotype. The chain carries TRBV3-1 and TRBJ2-1; D is uncertain. The CDR3 is 11 amino acids. The ends were cut back, 3 bases at V and 8 bases at J, with 5 bases in the middle. Germline V gives CDR1 LGHDT, CDR2 YNNKEL (reference sequence). Written as DNA, the CDR3 is TGTGCCAGCAGCCAGAGTTATGAGCAGTTCTTC. Amino acids: CASSQSYEQFF.

This clonotype was seen many times. The J gene is TRBJ2-3, the V gene TRBV7-3; tentatively, D is TRBD1 (6 bases). The V gene lost 5 bases and the J gene lost 1 base, with 22 bases spanning the gap. Germline V gives CDR1 SGHTA, CDR2 FQGTGA. The CDR3 sequence is 18 residues long. The DNA for the CDR3 is TGTGCCAGCAGCCAACACTCATGGACAGCGGTTGGCACAGATACGCAGTATTTT. Translation: CASSQHSWTAVGTDTQYF. Full variable domain (outside the CDR3, taken from reference TRBV7-3 and TRBJ2-3): GAGVSQTPSNKVTEKGKYVELRCDPISGHTALYWYRQSLGQGPEFLIYFQGTGAADDSGLPNDRFFAVRPEGSVSTLKIQRTERGDSAVYLCASSQHSWTAVGTDTQYFGPGTRLTVL.

This clonotype was found many times. The V gene is TRBV18, the J gene TRBJ2-1, with D possibly TRBD1 on 6 matching bases. Trimming removed 3 bases at V and 1 base at J, with 10 bases between. CDR3 length equals 15 residues. Germline assignment: CDR1 KGHSH and CDR2 LQKENI. The CDR3: CASSPPDSSYNEQFF. Written as DNA, the CDR3 is TGTGCCAGCTCACCCCCGGACAGTTCCTACAATGAGCAGTTCTTC.

The sample holds a few counts of this clonotype. This sequence joins TRBV7-8 and TRBJ1-3; possibly TRBD1 for D (5 bases). This CDR3 contains 17 residues. Per germline, CDR1 SGHVS and CDR2 FQNEAQ. Trimming removed 1 base at V and 0 bases at J, with 13 bases between. CDR3 region: CASSLDRAGGSGNTIYF. As DNA, the CDR3 is TGTGCCAGCAGCTTAGATCGCGCCGGGGGCTCTGGAAACACCATATATTTT.

This clonotype was seen a handful of times. This chain connects TRBV29-1 to TRBJ1-4, with 7 bases that match TRBD1. The CDR3 consists of 11 residues. Trimming at V came to 2 bases and at J to 9 bases, leaving 0 bases not matched to a gene. Germline V CDR1 and CDR2: SQVTM, ANQGSEA. DNA for the CDR3: TGCAGCGTTGAAAGGGGGCAAAAACTGTTTTTT. It translates to CSVERGQKLFF. The variable domain in full, with the rest retrieved from reference TRBV29-1 and TRBJ1-4, is SAVISQKPSRDICQRGTSLTIQCQVDSQVTMMFWYRQQPGQSLTLIATANQGSEATYESGFVIDKFPISRPNLTFSTLTVSNMSPEDSSIYLCSVERGQKLFFGSGTQLSVL.

This clonotype has at least ten counts. The V and J genes are TRBV4-1 and TRBJ2-3; 9 positions agree with TRBD2. V lost 0 bases and J lost 7; bases outside the gene matches: 5. The CDR3 length is 15 residues. CDR1 and CDR2 (germline): MGHRA, YSYEKL. CDR3 coding DNA: TGCGCCAGCAGCCAAGACGAGACTAGCGGCTATACGCAGTATTTT. Residues: CASSQDETSGYTQYF.

This clonotype was observed at least ten times. V is TRBV6-5 and J is TRBJ2-1, with D unresolved. The germline gives CDR1 MNHEY, CDR2 SVGAGI. V was clipped by 6 bases and J by 9 bases, with 9 bases between them. The CDR3 extends over 11 amino acids. For the CDR3, the DNA is TGTGCCAGCAGGACCCCCCGTGAGCAGTTCTTC. Its protein product is CASRTPREQFF.

This clonotype was counted a few times. The chain couples TRBV2 to TRBJ1-1; weak D call: TRBD1 (5 bases). V gave up 5 bases and J gave up 1 base, with 14 bases separating them. Germline V gene lookup returns CDR1 SNHLY and CDR2 FYNNEI. The CDR3 is 15 residues long. This CDR3 is CASSFGRTTNTEAFF. The CDR3 DNA reads as TGTGCCAGCAGTTTTGGGCGGACAACGAACACTGAAGCTTTCTTT.